This T cell receptor (beta chain) was documented in a study of early T cells in non-severe SARS-CoV-2 infection. The study, taken as a whole, reports: Database matching using VDJdb favored anti-spike CD8 responses, with private and CD4 specificities left missing.

This clonotype has more than one count but fewer than ten. Its specificity is unknown. TCRdb fed the 5' RACE reads into MiXCR, producing one record per CDR3 protein. The data hold approximately 49,000 distinct CDR3 sequences, with about 12% observed a single time. V shed 4 bases and J shed 3 bases, with 19 bases lying between them. The CDR3 is 17 amino acids. Germline V gene lookup returns CDR1 SGHTS and CDR2 YDEGEE. The chain couples TRBV5-8 to TRBJ1-4, with D possibly being TRBD1 (5 bases). The sequenced sample consisted of whole blood. This receptor was taken from an adult who was a healthcare worker with PCR-confirmed SARS-CoV-2 infection or an uninfected control (not recorded which). CDR3 in DNA: TGTGCCAGCAGCCTTTTGGGGGGTCCCGAGGCTAATGAAAAACTGTTTTTT. Translating it yields CASSLLGGPEANEKLFF.